The 9 T cell receptor beta chains listed next were all sequenced from one sample in a study of lymphopenia after photon versus proton radiotherapy. Here immunoSEQ multiplex PCR was the method, and the copy in TCRdb shows in-frame clones only, minus some. The sample gives 26,000 or so clones, over 75% of which show up once; roughly 31% is in the top ten. Sequenced here: peripheral blood, sampled from a patient treated with photon-based radiotherapy. All receptors come from a man over 45 with gastric cancer.

This sequence joins TRBV2 and TRBJ1-1; perhaps TRBD1 as D (5 bases). The CDR3 spans 13 residues. V lost 8 bases, J lost 8 bases, and 18 bases lay in between. Germline CDR1 is SNHLY and CDR2 is FYNNEI. The CDR3 is CASLLDQGSEAFF. Here the CDR3 DNA reads TGTGCCAGCTTACTAGACCAGGGATCCGAAGCTTTCTTT.

This chain connects TRBV10-2 to TRBJ1-1, with a weak D call TRBD1 (5 bases). This CDR3 is 14 amino acids long. Germline V gives CDR1 WSHSY, CDR2 SAAADI. Trimming took off 7 bases at V and 3 bases at J, with 15 bases between the two ends. The CDR3 here is CASKQGGGYTEAFF. Written as DNA, the CDR3 is TGCGCCAGCAAGCAGGGCGGGGGGTACACTGAAGCTTTCTTT.

This clone is a singleton in its sample. The rearrangement joins TRBV27 to TRBJ1-5; D gene ambiguous. The CDR3 contains 15 residues. The germline V gene encodes CDR1 MNHEY and CDR2 SMNVEV (reference sequence). Trimming removed 1 base from V and 1 base from J, with 8 bases in between. The CDR3 bases are TGTGCCAGCAGTTTATATGGGGTGAGCAATCAGCCCCAGCATTTT. Its protein product is CASSLYGVSNQPQHF.

This chain links TRBV11-2 with TRBJ1-6; D is unclear. This CDR3 is 10 amino acids long. Germline values: CDR1 SGHAT, CDR2 FQNNGV. With 3 bases removed from V and 9 bases from J, the gap between germline ends came to 0 bases. The CDR3 DNA follows: TGTGCCAGCAGCTTTTCACCCCTCCACTTT. Translation gives CASSFSPLHF.

The genes are TRBV7-9 and TRBJ1-3; D unclear. This CDR3 contains 15 residues. The V end was cut by 1 base, the J end by 0 bases, with 7 bases between. Germline-derived CDR1 and CDR2 are SEHNR and FQNEAQ (reference sequence). CDR3 region: CASSLDGSSGNTIYF. Here the CDR3 DNA reads TGTGCCAGCAGCTTAGATGGGAGCTCTGGAAACACCATATATTTT.

The chain links TRBV29-1 to TRBJ1-5, with D uncertain. The CDR3 spans 12 residues. Germline V CDR1 and CDR2: SQVTM, ANQGSEA. Trimming stripped 4 bases from V and 4 bases from J, with 8 bases between. The CDR3 spells CSVGGLNQPQHF. In nucleotides, the CDR3 is TGCAGCGTTGGTGGTCTTAATCAGCCCCAGCATTTT.

This chain links TRBV6-1 with TRBJ1-1; TRBD1 agrees at 9 bases. The germline V gene has CDR1 MNHNS and CDR2 SASEGT. This CDR3 comprises 13 residues. V was clipped by 9 bases and J by 0 bases; unmatched bases: 2. The CDR3 DNA reads TGTGCCAGTGACAGGGGGATGAACACTGAAGCTTTCTTT. Encoded protein: CASDRGMNTEAFF.

The V gene is TRBV30, the J gene TRBJ1-2; 7 nucleotides align to TRBD1. Trimming removed 7 bases from V and 7 bases from J; junction bases left unmatched: 9. The germline CDR1 and CDR2 sequences are GTSNPN and SVGIG (reference sequence). The CDR3 extends over 12 amino acids. The CDR3 coding sequence is TGTGCCTCCCAGACAGGGTTGGGTGGCTACACCTTC. Protein product: CASQTGLGGYTF. Full variable domain (missing parts from reference TRBV30 and TRBJ1-2): SQTIHQWPATLVQPVGSPLSLECTVEGTSNPNLYWYRQAAGRGLQLLFYSVGIGQISSEVPQNLSASRPQDRQFILSSKKLLLSDSGFYLCASQTGLGGYTFGSGTRLTVV.

The chain is built from TRBV4-3 and TRBJ2-2; 10 bases are shared with TRBD1. CDR3 length equals 20 residues. Germline CDR1 LGHNA, CDR2 YSLEER. The V and J ends lost 0 bases and 5 bases, in that order; junction bases with no gene match: 15. This CDR3 reads CASSQDLVAGQGWDTGELFF. Here the CDR3 DNA reads TGCGCCAGCAGCCAAGATCTTGTAGCGGGACAGGGGTGGGATACCGGGGAGCTGTTTTTT.